This T cell receptor beta chain came from a study of neurological immune-mediated disorders. About this clonotype: Its antigen is unidentified. At one of its ends the junction is not consistent with the germline gene, which may arise from a read error.

TCRdb reprocessed the 5' RACE reads via MiXCR and lists one record per CDR3 protein. In the table there are 87,000 or so distinct CDR3 sequences, approximately 3.5% of which are singletons. General observations from the study: Patients with HTLV-1-associated myelopathy had the highest level of TCR clonal expansion, whereas patients with multiple sclerosis had the lowest level, falling beneath the level found in healthy controls.

Per the germline V gene, CDR1 is SGHTA and CDR2 is FQGTGA. The CDR3 contains 12 residues. Sequenced: PBMCs. This sequence joins TRBV7-3 and TRBJ2-2; D is unresolved. This receptor was identified in a woman aged 45-65 years with multiple sclerosis. Written as DNA, the CDR3 is TGTGACAGCAGCTCAGACACCGGGGAGCTGTTTTTT. This encodes CDSSSDTGELFF. Based on the CDR3 plus reference TRBV7-3 and TRBJ2-2, the full variable domain is GAGVSQTPSNKVTEKGKYVELRCDPISGHTALYWYRQSLGQGPEFLIYFQGTGAADDSGLPNDRFFAVRPEGSVSTLKIQRTERGDSAVYLCDSSSDTGELFFGEGSRLTVL.